Below, 30 T cell receptor beta chains from the same sample are listed, as sequenced in a study of response to subunit inactivated influenza vaccine. TCRdb re-called the RT-PCR reads with MiXCR, one entry per CDR3 protein. The repertoire holds more than 550,000 distinct CDR3 sequences, with 12% as singletons. The source material was PBMCs from blood, sampled on the day of vaccination. These receptors came from a man between 45 and 60 years old who received an inactivated influenza vaccine.

This chain connects TRBV7-2 to TRBJ2-7; perhaps TRBD2 as D (6 bases). Germline CDR1 and CDR2: SGHTA and FQGNSA. The V gene lost 3 bases and the J gene lost 3 bases, with 18 bases spanning the gap. The CDR3 has 16 amino acids. CDR3 coding DNA: TGTGCCAGCAGCTTGTCGCCCGGGTGGGGAGGCTACGAGCAGTACTTC. Encoded protein: CASSLSPGWGGYEQYF.

J is TRBJ1-1 and V is TRBV12-3 or TRBV12-4; D remains unclear. V was trimmed by 6 bases and J by 1 base, leaving 12 bases between them. The CDR3 runs 14 residues. This CDR3 is CASSPLSGNTEAFF. The CDR3 bases are TGTGCCAGCAGCCCACTATCGGGGAACACTGAAGCTTTCTTT.

The gene calls are TRBV10-1 and TRBJ2-3; TRBD2 might be the D (5 bases). Deletions cut 4 bases from V and 4 bases from J, with 15 bases between. The length of the CDR3 is 15 residues. Germline CDR1 WNHNN, CDR2 SYGVQD (reference sequence). In DNA form, the CDR3 reads TGCGCCAGCAGTGCGGGAATCGCACGGGCAGATACGCAGTATTTT. It translates to CASSAGIARADTQYF.

The chain recombines TRBV3-1 with TRBJ1-1; D is possibly TRBD1 (5 bases). V was clipped by 0 bases and J by 6 bases, with 23 bases between them. The CDR3 is 18 residues long. CDR1 is LGHDT and CDR2 is YNNKEL in the germline V gene (reference sequence). CDR3 coding DNA: TGTGCCAGCAGCCAAGATACCCCTGGGAGGGTGAGGGGCGCTGAAGCTTTCTTT. It yields the protein CASSQDTPGRVRGAEAFF.

This clonotype was found many times. The rearrangement joins TRBV20-1 to TRBJ2-7, with a tentative D call TRBD1 (6 bases). The CDR3 runs to 16 residues. V was pared by 0 bases and J by 3 bases, with 18 bases between. Germline CDR1 and CDR2: DFQATT and SNEGSKA (reference sequence). The CDR3 nucleotides are TGCAGTGCTAGAGAACTAACTGGGGGCAGGATCTACGAGCAGTACTTC. This codes for CSARELTGGRIYEQYF.

A few counts support this clonotype. The J gene is TRBJ1-3, the V gene TRBV6-1; no definite D call. V was pared by 1 base and J by 0 bases, with 10 bases between. The CDR3 runs 16 residues. Germline V gene lookup returns CDR1 MNHNS and CDR2 SASEGT. CDR3 DNA sequence: TGTGCCAGCAGTGAAGGTCGGCTCTTCTCTGGAAACACCATATATTTT. Encoded protein: CASSEGRLFSGNTIYF.

This clonotype showed up many times. The chain has TRBV12-3 or TRBV12-4 and TRBJ2-1, with D perhaps matching TRBD2 (6 bases). Trimming cost V 7 bases and J 4 bases, with 11 bases left between them. This CDR3 is 13 amino acids long. The CDR3, as DNA: TGTGCCAGCAAGATGGGACTTTACAATGAGCAGTTCTTC. This translates into CASKMGLYNEQFF.

This clonotype was observed a handful of times. This sequence joins TRBV15 and TRBJ1-1; D remains ambiguous. Germline values: CDR1 LNHNV, CDR2 YYDKDF (reference sequence). V was shortened by 0 bases and J by 0 bases, with 8 bases between the two germline ends. The CDR3 sequence is 15 residues long. The CDR3 sequence: CATSRDPMVNTEAFF. The CDR3 DNA reads TGTGCCACCAGCAGAGACCCCATGGTGAACACTGAAGCTTTCTTT.

In this sample, this clonotype turned up many times. The genes are TRBV29-1 and TRBJ2-1; 8 bases line up with TRBD2. CDR3 size: 15 residues. CDR1 is SQVTM and CDR2 is ANQGSEA in the germline V gene. Trimming removed 7 bases from V and 6 bases from J; junction bases left unmatched: 14. CDR3 nucleotides: TGCAGCGCCCTTCTTGGGACTAGTAAGGGCAATGAGCAGTTCTTC. Protein sequence: CSALLGTSKGNEQFF.

The V gene is TRBV15, the J gene TRBJ1-1; perhaps TRBD1 as D (5 bases). Germline V gives CDR1 LNHNV, CDR2 YYDKDF (reference sequence). CDR3 length: 13 residues. The V gene lost 1 base and the J gene lost 7 bases, with 10 bases spanning the gap. CDR3: CATSRGETDEAFF. CDR3 in DNA: TGTGCCACCAGCAGAGGGGAGACAGATGAAGCTTTCTTT. Looking up the rest from reference TRBV15 and TRBJ1-1 gives the full variable domain: DAMVIQNPRYQVTQFGKPVTLSCSQTLNHNVMYWYQQKSSQAPKLLFHYYDKDFNNEADTPDNFQSRRPNTSFCFLDIRSPGLGDTAMYLCATSRGETDEAFFGQGTRLTVV.

A few counts support this clonotype. The genes are TRBV5-1 and TRBJ2-7; weak D call: TRBD2 (5 bases). Germline assignment: CDR1 SGHRS and CDR2 YFSETQ. With 4 bases removed from V and 6 bases from J, the gap between germline ends came to 17 bases. The CDR3 loop spans 14 amino acids. DNA of the CDR3: TGCGCCAGCAGCCCTACGGACTCCTTCGGCGAGCAGTACTTC. Amino acid sequence: CASSPTDSFGEQYF.

The chain is built from TRBV7-9 and TRBJ1-1; a weak D match, TRBD1 (5 bases). The CDR3 is 16 residues long. V gave up 0 bases and J gave up 1 base, with 12 bases separating them. CDR1 SEHNR and CDR2 FQNEAQ come from the germline V gene (reference sequence). The CDR3 sequence: CASSLAPVRANTEAFF. The CDR3 DNA reads TGTGCCAGCAGCTTAGCCCCTGTCAGGGCGAACACTGAAGCTTTCTTT.

This chain joins TRBV7-8 and TRBJ2-7; 10 bases align to TRBD2. The trim removed 3 bases at V and 0 bases at J, leaving 2 bases unmatched. The CDR3 runs 15 residues. Germline lookup yields CDR1 SGHVS and CDR2 FQNEAQ. The CDR3 nucleotides read TGTGCCAGCAGCTTTAGCGGGAGGACCTCCTACGAGCAGTACTTC. This gives the protein CASSFSGRTSYEQYF.

The rearrangement links TRBV6-2 or TRBV6-3 to TRBJ2-3; D gene ambiguous. The CDR3 totals 13 residues. The V end lost 7 bases, the J end lost 0 bases, and 8 bases lay between the germline ends. Germline-derived CDR1 and CDR2 are MNHEY and SVGEGT. Here the CDR3 reads CASMAASTDTQYF. For the CDR3, the DNA is TGTGCCAGCATGGCGGCCAGCACAGATACGCAGTATTTT.

This clonotype was detected a few times. The rearrangement links TRBV6-1 to TRBJ2-5; 10 nucleotides line up with TRBD1. V lost 6 bases and J lost 4; bases outside the gene matches: 5. This CDR3 is 14 amino acids long. Germline assignment: CDR1 MNHNS and CDR2 SASEGT. The CDR3 is CASRRTGGRETQYF. The CDR3 bases are TGTGCCAGCAGACGGACAGGGGGTCGAGAGACCCAGTACTTC.

The chain has TRBV7-2 and TRBJ2-1; a possible D gene is TRBD1 (6 bases). Trimming pared 1 base from V and 7 bases from J, leaving 17 bases between. Germline lookup yields CDR1 SGHTA and CDR2 FQGNSA. The CDR3 consists of 16 residues. This chain's CDR3 is CASSLGPSRGMNEQFF. The CDR3, as DNA: TGTGCCAGCAGCTTAGGCCCTTCGAGGGGGATGAATGAGCAGTTCTTC.

This clonotype was recorded a few times. V usage is TRBV12-3 or TRBV12-4 and J usage is TRBJ1-2; weak D call: TRBD1 (6 bases). The CDR3 has 14 residues. V was trimmed by 7 bases and J by 2 bases, leaving 14 bases between them. CDR3 sequence: CASKTGLGNYGYTF. CDR3 sequence (DNA): TGTGCCAGCAAAACAGGGTTAGGGAACTATGGCTACACCTTC.

This clonotype was seen a few times. V is TRBV12-3 or TRBV12-4 and J is TRBJ2-3, with 8 bases aligning to TRBD2. The CDR3 loop spans 14 amino acids. The V gene end was trimmed by 6 bases and the J gene end by 4 bases; junction bases not matched to a gene: 6. The CDR3 sequence: CASSGRALADTQYF. The CDR3 nucleotides are TGTGCCAGCAGCGGGAGGGCCCTCGCAGATACGCAGTATTTT.

The V gene is TRBV5-5, the J gene TRBJ2-3; possibly TRBD1 for D (6 bases). The CDR3 runs to 15 residues. Germline V lookup: CDR1 SGHKS, CDR2 YYEKEE (reference sequence). V lost 0 bases and J lost 4, with 12 bases in between. The CDR3 region is CASSLDGGTADTQYF. In DNA form, the CDR3 reads TGTGCCAGCAGCTTGGATGGGGGCACCGCAGATACGCAGTATTTT.

Concerning this clonotype itself: A clone one base away is much larger, so this may be a read error. Lacking the conserved final phenylalanine or tryptophan, this CDR3 likely reflects a read error. V usage is TRBV19 and J usage is TRBJ2-1; 11 bases map to TRBD2. V dropped 4 bases and J dropped 7; count of bases not matched to a gene: 6. CDR1 and CDR2 (germline): LNHDA, SQIVND (reference sequence). CDR3 length: 15 amino acids. The CDR3 coding sequence is TGTGCCAGTAGTAGTGTAGCGGGAGGGTTTAATGAGCAGTTCCTC. Amino acids: CASSSVAGGFNEQFL.

This clonotype was seen more than once but under ten times. V usage is TRBV24-1 and J usage is TRBJ2-3; 8 bases match TRBD2. The trim removed 5 bases at V and 1 base at J, leaving 4 bases unmatched. The CDR3 consists of 15 residues. In germline, CDR1 is KGHDR, CDR2 SFDVKD. The CDR3 bases are TGTGCCACCAGTGGGGGACTAGTCCGCACAGATACGCAGTATTTT. Its translation: CATSGGLVRTDTQYF.

J is TRBJ2-6 and V is TRBV5-1, with a tentative D call TRBD2 (6 bases). CDR3 length: 14 amino acids. In germline, CDR1 is SGHRS, CDR2 YFSETQ. Trimming removed 3 bases at V and 9 bases at J, with 13 bases between. This chain's CDR3 is CASSWRGADNVLTF. Here the CDR3 DNA reads TGCGCCAGCAGCTGGCGCGGGGCGGACAACGTCCTGACTTTC.

The chain employs TRBV18 and TRBJ1-5; D is unclear. Germline V gene data show CDR1 as KGHSH and CDR2 as LQKENI. The CDR3 runs 16 residues. The germline V and J ends were trimmed by 3 bases and 3 bases, with 15 bases remaining between them. CDR3 sequence: CASSPSVRQLNQPQHF. CDR3 DNA: TGTGCCAGCTCACCCTCTGTCAGGCAGCTCAATCAGCCCCAGCATTTT. The whole variable domain, remainder taken from reference TRBV18 and TRBJ1-5, is NAGVMQNPRHLVRRRGQEARLRCSPMKGHSHVYWYRQLPEEGLKFMVYLQKENIIDESGMPKERFSAEFPKEGPSILRIQQVVRGDSAAYFCASSPSVRQLNQPQHFGDGTRLSIL.

This chain uses TRBV19 with TRBJ1-1, with D tentatively TRBD1 (5 bases). V was cut by 7 bases and J by 0 bases, with 21 bases left in between. The CDR3 has 17 residues. Per the germline V gene, CDR1 is LNHDA and CDR2 is SQIVND (reference sequence). The CDR3 sequence is CASTPHSWTNLNTEAFF. For the CDR3, the DNA is TGTGCCAGTACCCCTCACTCGTGGACAAACCTGAACACTGAAGCTTTCTTT.

This clonotype was seen only a few times. The rearrangement uses TRBV5-1 and TRBJ2-7, with 9 bases that match TRBD2. V dropped 0 bases and J dropped 1; count of bases not matched to a gene: 14. The length of the CDR3 is 19 residues. Per the germline V gene, CDR1 is SGHRS and CDR2 is YFSETQ. CDR3 in DNA: TGCGCCAGCAGCTTGGGGCGAGGGAGGGCTAGCGGGAAATCCTACGAGCAGTACTTC. Translated, it gives CASSLGRGRASGKSYEQYF.

This clonotype was seen at least ten times. The V and J genes are TRBV3-1 and TRBJ2-1; D ambiguous. The CDR3 contains 11 residues. Germline V lookup: CDR1 LGHDT, CDR2 YNNKEL (reference sequence). V was clipped by 3 bases and J by 6 bases, with 3 bases between them. CDR3 amino acids: CASSQANEQFF. In DNA, the CDR3 is TGTGCCAGCAGCCAGGCCAATGAGCAGTTCTTC.

This chain links TRBV6-1 with TRBJ2-5; TRBD1 matches at 8 bases. Germline V gene data show CDR1 as MNHNS and CDR2 as SASEGT. Germline trimming cut 9 bases from V and 3 bases from J; bases unmatched to any gene: 9. The CDR3 covers 14 residues. CDR3 DNA: TGTGCCAGTAGCACCTTGACAGGGGAAGAGACCCAGTACTTC. This translates into CASSTLTGEETQYF.

This clonotype was found many times. V is TRBV5-1 and J is TRBJ2-2; D perhaps matches TRBD1 (7 bases). CDR1 is SGHRS and CDR2 is YFSETQ in the germline V gene. The CDR3 is 14 amino acids. Between the trimmed V and J ends, which lost 7 bases and 6 bases, there was a span of 16 bases. The CDR3 here is CASGPTGEAGELFF. The CDR3 region has the DNA TGCGCCAGCGGCCCCACAGGGGAGGCCGGGGAGCTGTTTTTT.

This clonotype has at least ten counts. This chain uses TRBV29-1 with TRBJ2-7, with TRBD2 identical over 8 bases. CDR1 and CDR2 from the germline V gene are SQVTM and ANQGSEA. J was trimmed by 3 bases and V by 7 bases; bases with no gene match: 8. This CDR3 has 13 residues. The CDR3 DNA sequence: TGCAGCGCCGGGGGGGAAAGGCTCTACGAGCAGTACTTC. Protein: CSAGGERLYEQYF.

The sample holds a few counts of this clonotype. This sequence joins TRBV29-1 and TRBJ1-2, with 10 bases identical to TRBD1. Trimming removed 5 bases from V and 2 bases from J; junction bases left unmatched: 20. Germline V gene sequence: CDR1 SQVTM, CDR2 ANQGSEA. The CDR3 extends over 19 amino acids. CDR3 bases: TGCAGCGTTATAAGCGAAGGGGGGTACGACAGGGGGCTCAACTATGGCTACACCTTC. Protein: CSVISEGGYDRGLNYGYTF.